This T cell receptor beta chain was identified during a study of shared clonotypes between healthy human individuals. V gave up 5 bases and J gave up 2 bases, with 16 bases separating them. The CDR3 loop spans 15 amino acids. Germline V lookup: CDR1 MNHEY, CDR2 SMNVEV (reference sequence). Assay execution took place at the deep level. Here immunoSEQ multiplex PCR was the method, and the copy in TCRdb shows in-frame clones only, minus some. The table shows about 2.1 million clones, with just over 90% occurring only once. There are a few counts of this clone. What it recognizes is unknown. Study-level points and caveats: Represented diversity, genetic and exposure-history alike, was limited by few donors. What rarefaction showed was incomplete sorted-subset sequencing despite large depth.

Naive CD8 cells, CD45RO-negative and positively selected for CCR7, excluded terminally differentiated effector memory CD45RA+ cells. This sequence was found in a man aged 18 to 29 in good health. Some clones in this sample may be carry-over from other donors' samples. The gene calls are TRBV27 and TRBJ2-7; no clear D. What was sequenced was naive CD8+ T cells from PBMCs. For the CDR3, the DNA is TGTGCCAGCAGTAACACCGCTCGGGCAACCTACGAGCAGTACTTC. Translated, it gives CASSNTARATYEQYF.